This T cell receptor (beta chain) was recorded in a study of blood T cells in healthy people across ages (dated by TCRdb to 2015 to 2017). Describing the broader study: In model experiments, template switching captured about one uniquely barcoded TCR beta cDNA molecule for every two T cells. The study measured age-related changes in TCR beta repertoire diversity using deep sequencing normalized with unique cDNA molecular identifiers. Donors were grouped into four age groups: young (average roughly 17 years), middle-aged (39), aged (62) and long-lived (roughly 80). To avoid experimental bias, donors of different ages were distributed randomly across sequencing lanes. For two donors (one aged 18 to 29 and one aged 80 or older), the study analyzed two additional independent replicas of 1 million unique cDNA reads from the same blood draw. Overall study outcomes, separate from this receptor: As age increased, observed TCR beta diversity per million T cells dropped in a roughly linear way, and a significant reduction was already evident by age around 41. Total diversity estimates from one million sequenced T cells were considered lower bounds and underestimates. Compared with the aged group, more naive CD4+ T cells, fewer expanded clones and increased TCR diversity were shown by the long-lived group, suggesting age selection. Conclusive comparison of naive and antigen-experienced compartments was prevented by the profiling of bulk unsorted PBMCs. The CMV infection status of donors was not known, potentially confounding age-related changes in expanded clonotypes. There was a strong correlation between observed TCR beta diversity and the percentage of naive T cells measured by flow cytometry.

Systemically healthy Caucasian individuals from Russia, roughly 40 in total and aged about 6 to 95 years, were included as donors. Each donor gave 8 to 10 milliliters of peripheral blood, drawn into EDTA-treated Vacutainer tubes. Ficoll-Paque density-gradient centrifugation was used to isolate PBMCs, with at least 6.5 million per sample. Total RNA, at least 6 micrograms per sample, was extracted from PBMCs with Trizol reagent. Naive CD45RAhigh/CD27high T cell percentages were measured by flow cytometry on a PBMC aliquot from every donor. Worth noting for this clonotype: Its antigen is unknown. No much larger clonotype is one base removed from it; base qualities were not supplied.

Libraries were made using 5' RACE. The listed sequencing device is Illumina HiSeq 2500. The second PCR ran for about 6 to 12 cycles and used a J-beta primer mix along with a sample-barcoded 5' primer. A unique molecular identifier was introduced onto each TCR beta cDNA molecule by a template-switch 5' adaptor carrying 12 random nucleotides. At least 3 million CDR3-containing paired-end reads were obtained from each sample. First-strand cDNA synthesis was performed from all RNA using the Mint cDNA synthesis kit, with priming by a TRBC-specific oligonucleotide. Following uracil-DNA glycosylase treatment, a first 18-cycle PCR with universal primers M1SS and BC2_uni_R was performed on all cDNA. The original methods were these. For normalization, 1 million high-quality reads, each with a distinct molecular identifier, were randomly selected from each sample. Reads sharing molecular identifiers were discarded rather than binned into consensus sequences. MiTCR, set to a Q25 quality threshold and the strictest error-elimination algorithm, was used for CDR3 identification, clonotype clustering and error correction. Lower-bound total TCR beta diversity was estimated with a nonparametric unseen species model using Euler transformation. Through fastp at Q25 and MiXCR, TCRdb rebuilt clones from the public reads, retaining in-frame beta chains. Each record represents a unique CDR3 protein, reported with the most common genes and DNA among its rows. TCRdb, rather than the study authors, made the V and J calls. Across this sample there are about 570,000 distinct CDR3 sequences, with about 26% seen only once. Of the sample, around 18% is held by the ten largest clones.

The CDR3 spans 18 residues, from the cysteine through the phenylalanine. The sequence is cut down to CDR3 DNA, 54 bases in frame from base 1. V is cut back by 2 bases and J by 2 bases, with 10 bases in the junction unmatched. The germline V gene (reference sequence) sets CDR1 to DFQATT and CDR2 to SNEGSKA. Material for sequencing was blood. The chain couples TRBV20-1 to TRBJ2-5, and 14 junctional nucleotides match TRBD2. This TCR came from a woman in her seventies in good health. The DNA sequence is given as TGCAGTGCTAGAACTCCGGGACTAGCGGGAGTTAAACAAGAGACCCAGTACTTC. Its coded protein is CSARTPGLAGVKQETQYF.